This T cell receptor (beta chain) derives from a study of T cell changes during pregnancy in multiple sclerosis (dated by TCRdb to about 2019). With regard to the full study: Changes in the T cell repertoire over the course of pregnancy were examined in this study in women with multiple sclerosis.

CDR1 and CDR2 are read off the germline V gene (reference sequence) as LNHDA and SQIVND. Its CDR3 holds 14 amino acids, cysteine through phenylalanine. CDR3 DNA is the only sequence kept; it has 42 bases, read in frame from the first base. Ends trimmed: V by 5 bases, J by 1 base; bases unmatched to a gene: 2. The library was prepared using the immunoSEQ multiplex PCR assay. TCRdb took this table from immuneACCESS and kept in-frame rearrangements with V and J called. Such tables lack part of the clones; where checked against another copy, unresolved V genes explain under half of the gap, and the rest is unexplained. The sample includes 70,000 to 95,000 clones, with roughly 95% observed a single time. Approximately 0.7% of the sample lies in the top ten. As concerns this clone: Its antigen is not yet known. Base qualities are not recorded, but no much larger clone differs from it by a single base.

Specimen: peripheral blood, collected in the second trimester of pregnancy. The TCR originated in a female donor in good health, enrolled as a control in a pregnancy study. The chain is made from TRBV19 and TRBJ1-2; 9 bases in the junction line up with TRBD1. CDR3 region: CASSDRGVNYGYTF. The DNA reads TGTGCCAGTAGTGACAGGGGGGTTAACTATGGCTACACCTTC.